This TCR beta chain was recovered during a study of identifying expanded T cells in peripheral blood. This CDR3 has 15 residues. Deletions cut 0 bases from V and 2 bases from J, with 10 bases between. Looked up from germline, CDR1 is MNHEY and CDR2 is SVGAGI. Measured with immunoSEQ multiplex PCR; TCRdb has only the in-frame clones, and not every one. This table has approximately 100,000 clones, 75% to 90% appearing once. This TCR derives from a person aged 18-70 years in good health. The specimen was blood. This chain connects TRBV6-5 to TRBJ2-5; D unclear. Written as DNA, the CDR3 is TGTGCCAGCAGTTACTCGAACCCTAGGCAAGAGACCCAGTACTTC. This gives the protein CASSYSNPRQETQYF.